Shown below are 7 T cell receptor beta chains from a single sample sequenced in a study of T cell responses to AZD1222 COVID-19 vaccine. TCRdb keeps only in-frame clones here, not all; method: immunoSEQ multiplex PCR. The sample records about 130,000 clones, about nine tenths being singletons. Sequenced here: peripheral blood, sampled 28 days after the second AZD1222 dose. Every receptor here comes from an adult who received the AZD1222 COVID-19 vaccine.

The chain links TRBV9 to TRBJ2-1, with 10 bases that match TRBD2. The V gene's germline CDR1 is SGDLS and CDR2 YYNGEE. This CDR3 has 16 residues. V lost 0 bases to trimming and J lost 9 bases; unmatched junction nucleotides: 9. The CDR3 loop is CASSVGGSGRNGEQFF. The CDR3 nucleotides are TGTGCCAGCAGCGTAGGGGGTAGCGGGAGGAACGGTGAGCAGTTCTTC.

This chain uses TRBV7-9 with TRBJ1-1; no firm D call. Germline V gene lookup returns CDR1 SEHNR and CDR2 FQNEAQ (reference sequence). V dropped 3 bases and J dropped 3 bases, with 5 bases sitting between them. The CDR3 covers 12 residues. The CDR3 loop reads CASSFGDTEAFF. In DNA form, the CDR3 reads TGTGCCAGCAGCTTCGGTGACACTGAAGCTTTCTTT.

As DNA, the CDR3 is TGTGCCAGCAGCCGTAGCGGGTTGAGCACAGATACGCAGTATTTT. This encodes CASSRSGLSTDTQYF. The J gene is TRBJ2-3, the V gene TRBV27; 7 bases align to TRBD2. Germline CDR1 and CDR2: MNHEY and SMNVEV (reference sequence). The trim removed 6 bases at V and 0 bases at J, leaving 6 bases unmatched. This CDR3 region has 15 residues.

The chain uses TRBV5-1 and TRBJ2-7; TRBD2 agrees at 8 bases. Germline CDR1 and CDR2: SGHRS and YFSETQ. The CDR3 is made up of 15 amino acids. V lost 0 bases and J lost 3; bases outside the gene matches: 5. The CDR3 reads CASSLAGGVLYEQYF. CDR3 in DNA: TGCGCCAGCAGCTTGGCGGGAGGGGTTCTCTACGAGCAGTACTTC. The full variable domain, rest sourced from reference TRBV5-1 and TRBJ2-7, is KAGVTQTPRYLIKTRGQQVTLSCSPISGHRSVSWYQQTPGQGLQFLFEYFSETQRNKGNFPGRFSGRQFSNSRSEMNVSTLELGDSALYLCASSLAGGVLYEQYFGPGTRLTVT.

The gene calls are TRBV30 and TRBJ2-7; D unclear. The CDR3 is made up of 11 amino acids. Germline CDR1 reads GTSNPN; CDR2 reads SVGIG (reference sequence). Trimming pared 3 bases from V and 4 bases from J, leaving 7 bases between. This chain's CDR3 is CAWSGSYEQYF. The DNA for the CDR3 is TGTGCCTGGAGCGGCAGTTACGAGCAGTACTTC.

The chain has TRBV2 and TRBJ2-1; the match to TRBD2 covers 14 bases. The V and J ends lost 8 bases and 6 bases, in that order; junction bases with no gene match: 6. Germline CDR1 and CDR2: SNHLY and FYNNEI. This CDR3 has 15 residues. This CDR3 reads CASGRGLAGGNEQFF. DNA for the CDR3: TGTGCCAGCGGTAGAGGACTAGCGGGAGGCAATGAGCAGTTCTTC. Based on the CDR3 plus reference TRBV2 and TRBJ2-1, the full variable domain is EPEVTQTPSHQVTQMGQEVILRCVPISNHLYFYWYRQILGQKVEFLVSFYNNEISEKSEIFDDQFSVERPDGSNFTLKIRSTKLEDSAMYFCASGRGLAGGNEQFFGPGTRLTVL.

For the CDR3, the DNA is TGCAGTGCTAGTTTGGGGGCGGCTAATGAAAAACTGTTTTTT. As protein: CSASLGAANEKLFF. This rearrangement joins TRBV20-1 to TRBJ1-4, with TRBD1 as a possible D gene (6 bases). CDR1 is DFQATT, CDR2 SNEGSKA, per germline (reference sequence). The CDR3 totals 14 residues. V shed 3 bases and J shed 3 bases, with 11 bases lying between them.